A single sample is the source of the 20 T cell receptor beta chains below, sequenced in a study of glioma-infiltrating T cells. TCR alpha and beta CDR3 regions were amplified from RNA using iRepertoire nested multiplex PCR. TCRdb independently ran MiXCR on the multiplex PCR reads; one entry per CDR3 protein. Seen here are more than 95,000 distinct CDR3 sequences, around 29% observed once, and the top ten hold about 40%. Sequencing was done on a sample of glioma tissue, nonneoplastic brain tissue, or PBMCs (not recorded which). The receptors derive from a human donor with low-grade glioma or glioblastoma, undergoing nonglioma brain surgery, or in good health (not recorded which).

At least ten counts were recorded for this clonotype. The CDR3 bases are TGTGCCAGCTCTCCCCCGGGCCAGGGGATGTTCAATGAGCAGTTCTTC. It encodes CASSPPGQGMFNEQFF. The chain couples TRBV27 to TRBJ2-1; perhaps TRBD1 as D (6 bases). The CDR3 runs to 16 residues. Germline V CDR1 and CDR2: MNHEY, SMNVEV (reference sequence). V was clipped by 8 bases and J by 6 bases, with 23 bases between them.

This clonotype has a count of ten or more. The V and J genes are TRBV7-3 and TRBJ2-5, with D possibly matching TRBD2 (6 bases). The CDR3 is made up of 14 amino acids. V was cut by 5 bases and J by 0 bases, with 10 bases left in between. Germline-derived CDR1 and CDR2 are SGHTA and FQGTGA. The CDR3 DNA follows: TGTGCCAGCAGCAGTAGCGGAAACCAAGAGACCCAGTACTTC. Amino acid sequence: CASSSSGNQETQYF. The variable domain in full, completed from reference TRBV7-3 and TRBJ2-5, reads GAGVSQTPSNKVTEKGKYVELRCDPISGHTALYWYRQSLGQGPEFLIYFQGTGAADDSGLPNDRFFAVRPEGSVSTLKIQRTERGDSAVYLCASSSSGNQETQYFGPGTRLLVL.

In its sample, this clonotype was seen a few times. This chain joins TRBV29-1 and TRBJ2-2; the D gene is possibly TRBD2 (5 bases). The CDR3 extends over 14 amino acids. Germline CDR1 reads SQVTM; CDR2 reads ANQGSEA. V lost 3 bases, J lost 4 bases, and 12 bases lay in between. The CDR3 coding sequence is TGCAGCGTTGAGTCCGGGGTCCTCACCGGGGAGCTGTTTTTT. Its protein is CSVESGVLTGELFF.

The sample holds many counts of this clonotype. The V gene is TRBV27, the J gene TRBJ2-7, with TRBD1 identical over 8 bases. Germline lookup yields CDR1 MNHEY and CDR2 SMNVEV (reference sequence). V lost 7 bases to trimming and J lost 7 bases; unmatched junction nucleotides: 9. CDR3 size: 13 residues. CDR3 residues: CASNLNTGGEQYF. The CDR3 DNA reads as TGTGCCAGCAACCTTAATACAGGGGGAGAGCAGTACTTC.

The chain links TRBV7-9 to TRBJ1-6; unclear D gene. CDR1 SEHNR and CDR2 FQNEAQ come from the germline V gene (reference sequence). This CDR3 region has 17 residues. V shed 1 base and J shed 0 bases, with 10 bases lying between them. CDR3 in amino acids: CASSLVDGSSYNSPLHF. CDR3 in DNA: TGTGCCAGCAGCTTAGTGGACGGAAGCTCCTATAATTCACCCCTCCACTTT.

For this clonotype: Just one base apart from a much larger clone, this may be a read error. The chain recombines TRBV20-1 with TRBJ2-7; possibly TRBD1 for D (5 bases). The CDR3 is made up of 12 amino acids. Deletions cut 6 bases from V and 2 bases from J, with 11 bases between. CDR1 is DFQATT, CDR2 SNEGSKA, per germline (reference sequence). The CDR3 coding sequence is TGCAGTGCCCAGGACAAAGCCTACGAGCAGTACTTC. Translated, it gives CSAQDKAYEQYF.

In its sample, this clonotype was seen many times. This chain links TRBV20-1 with TRBJ2-1; the D gene is possibly TRBD1 (6 bases). Between the trimmed V and J ends, which lost 3 bases and 7 bases, there was a span of 19 bases. The V gene's germline CDR1 is DFQATT and CDR2 SNEGSKA (reference sequence). The CDR3 is made up of 15 amino acids. CDR3 coding DNA: TGCAGTGCTAGGGGGGCGACAGGCCAGGGGAATGAGCAGTTCTTC. It codes for CSARGATGQGNEQFF.

This clonotype turned up a few times. The chain combines TRBV4-3 with TRBJ2-7, with 11 bases fitting TRBD2. The CDR3 extends over 18 amino acids. Trimming at V came to 1 base and at J to 0 bases, leaving 8 bases not matched to a gene. The germline gives CDR1 LGHNA, CDR2 YSLEER. The CDR3 loop is CASSQGASGGLSSYEQYF. DNA for the CDR3: TGCGCCAGCAGCCAAGGTGCTAGCGGGGGGCTGAGCTCCTACGAGCAGTACTTC.

There are many counts of this clonotype. This chain joins TRBV29-1 and TRBJ2-3; 7 positions agree with TRBD2. V was clipped by 4 bases and J by 6 bases; unmatched bases: 4. The CDR3 spans 12 residues. Germline V lookup: CDR1 SQVTM, CDR2 ANQGSEA. In DNA, the CDR3 is TGCAGCGTTGTACCAGCGGGGGATACGCAGTATTTT. It translates to CSVVPAGDTQYF.

This clonotype was recorded many times. This chain connects TRBV11-2 to TRBJ2-1; D gene ambiguous. The CDR3 is 14 residues long. V lost 0 bases and J 7 bases, leaving 10 bases between the germline ends. Germline V gene data show CDR1 as SGHAT and CDR2 as FQNNGV. CDR3: CASSLELIRNEQFF. CDR3 nucleotide sequence: TGTGCCAGCAGCTTAGAGCTTATTCGGAATGAGCAGTTCTTC.

About this clonotype: Sequence at one end of the junction differs from germline and may be a read error. This chain links TRBV19 with TRBJ1-5, with D possibly matching TRBD1 (5 bases). Germline V gene sequence: CDR1 LNHDA, CDR2 SQIVND (reference sequence). CDR3 size: 16 residues. The CDR3 loop reads CSSTDGHLRGNQPQHF. The CDR3 DNA reads as TGTTCCAGTACCGACGGACATTTGAGAGGCAATCAGCCCCAGCATTTT.

This clonotype was seen repeatedly, ten times or more. The rearrangement joins TRBV3-1 to TRBJ1-6; D gene uncertain. Germline assignment: CDR1 LGHDT and CDR2 YNNKEL (reference sequence). The V and J ends lost 1 base and 6 bases respectively, with 7 bases between them. The CDR3 totals 14 residues. CDR3 bases: TGTGCCAGCAGCCAAGGAACTGGTAATTCACCCCTCCACTTT. Its translation is CASSQGTGNSPLHF.

This clonotype was counted ten times or more. The DNA for the CDR3 is TGTGCCAGCAGCCCTCTAGCCGACGAGCAGTACTTC. It codes for CASSPLADEQYF. The V call is TRBV14, the J call TRBJ2-7, with D perhaps matching TRBD2 (5 bases). This CDR3 has 12 amino acids. Germline lookup yields CDR1 SGHDN and CDR2 FVKESK. With 4 bases removed from V and 5 bases from J, the gap between germline ends came to 9 bases.

This clonotype was picked up many times. The J gene is TRBJ2-5, the V gene TRBV20-1; no firm D call. Germline V gives CDR1 DFQATT, CDR2 SNEGSKA (reference sequence). V was clipped by 2 bases and J by 5 bases, with 15 bases between them. This CDR3 contains 14 residues. The CDR3 sequence: CSARKRVLGETQYF. As DNA, the CDR3 is TGCAGTGCTAGAAAACGGGTCCTGGGGGAGACCCAGTACTTC.

The table lists this clonotype with a few counts. A much larger clone lies one base from this, so it may be a read error. The J gene is TRBJ1-2, the V gene TRBV6-5, with D possibly being TRBD1 (6 bases). V lost 6 bases, J lost 2 bases, and 13 bases lay in between. The length of the CDR3 is 14 residues. Germline CDR1 is MNHEY and CDR2 is SVGAGI. CDR3 sequence reads: CASRDAGVNYGYTF. In nucleotides, the CDR3 is TGTGCCAGCAGGGACGCAGGGGTAAACTATGGCTACACCTTC.

This clonotype has at least ten counts. This chain joins TRBV20-1 and TRBJ2-7; D remains unclear. Germline CDR1 and CDR2: DFQATT and SNEGSKA (reference sequence). The V end was cut by 3 bases, the J end by 3 bases, with 6 bases between. The CDR3 covers 11 residues. CDR3 amino acids: CSASGHYEQYF. In DNA, the CDR3 is TGCAGTGCTAGCGGTCACTACGAGCAGTACTTC.

The sample holds many counts of this clonotype. The chain combines TRBV4-3 with TRBJ1-3; D remains unclear. Trimming shortened V by 7 bases and J by 3 bases, and 16 bases separated the two germline ends. The germline V gene has CDR1 LGHNA and CDR2 YSLEER. The CDR3 runs 15 residues. The CDR3 here is CASTLTLGVGNTIYF. CDR3 sequence (DNA): TGCGCCAGCACCCTTACCCTCGGGGTTGGAAACACCATATATTTT.

The rearrangement links TRBV11-2 to TRBJ1-6; D ambiguous. Between the trimmed V and J ends, which lost 5 bases and 4 bases, there was a span of 12 bases. Germline-derived CDR1 and CDR2 are SGHAT and FQNNGV. The CDR3 contains 15 residues. This CDR3 reads CASSPQDFYNSPLHF. For the CDR3, the DNA is TGTGCCAGCAGCCCCCAGGACTTTTATAATTCACCCCTCCACTTT.

This clonotype showed up many times. The chain couples TRBV6-1 to TRBJ1-1; D is unresolved. The V gene's germline CDR1 is MNHNS and CDR2 SASEGT. Between the trimmed V and J ends, which lost 6 bases and 2 bases, there was a span of 7 bases. This CDR3 is 12 amino acids long. The CDR3 reads CASRTANTEAFF. The DNA of the CDR3 is TGTGCCAGCAGGACGGCAAACACTGAAGCTTTCTTT.

V usage is TRBV19 and J usage is TRBJ2-1; TRBD2 aligns across 10 bases. The CDR3 is 15 amino acids. Germline CDR1 and CDR2: LNHDA and SQIVND (reference sequence). The V and J ends lost 11 bases and 10 bases, in that order; junction bases with no gene match: 17. CDR3 DNA sequence: TGTGCCTCACCGCCTACTAGCGGGGTGGCTTGGGAGCAGTTCTTC. Its translation: CASPPTSGVAWEQFF.